Listed below are T cell receptor beta chains from one sample, sequenced in a study of T-cell reconstitution after alpha-beta-depleted transplantation in children. TCRdb analysed the PCR reads with MiXCR anew, one entry per CDR3 protein. The sample includes 25,000 to 30,000 distinct CDR3 sequences, roughly a sixth of them seen just once. Source: PBMCs, mostly from graft donor cells, taken 60 days after TCRalphabeta/CD19-depleted stem cell transplant. The receptors originated from a male patient aged 2 to 10 who had a stem cell transplant for acute lymphoblastic leukemia, so the T cells may come from the graft donor. The CDR3 runs from the conserved cysteine through the conserved F or W. Each record gives: V gene, J gene, D gene, clone size, CDR3 DNA, CDR3 protein. The D gene is left open where the match is weak. The size entry is marked missing in some rows and otherwise reads once, few, many or a size class.

v_gene: TRBV7-9
j_gene: TRBJ2-2
d_gene: TRBD2
abundance: few
CDR3nt: TGTGCCAGCAGCTTGACTAGCGGGAGGGCGAACACCGGGGAGCTGTTTTTT
CDR3aa: CASSLTSGRANTGELFF

v_gene: TRBV7-9
j_gene: TRBJ1-1
d_gene: TRBD1
abundance: few
CDR3nt: TGTGCCAGTACAGGGGTGAACACTGAAGCTTTCTTT
CDR3aa: CASTGVNTEAFF

v_gene: TRBV6-1
j_gene: TRBJ2-7
d_gene: .
abundance: .
CDR3nt: TGTGCCAGCAGCCCACGAGGTGAGGTGGTCTCCTACGAGCAGTACTTC
CDR3aa: CASSPRGEVVSYEQYF

v_gene: TRBV5-1
j_gene: TRBJ2-1
d_gene: TRBD2
abundance: .
CDR3nt: TGCGCCAGCAGCTGGGGGACTAGCGAGCAGTTCTTC
CDR3aa: CASSWGTSEQFF

v_gene: TRBV6-5
j_gene: TRBJ2-3
d_gene: .
abundance: .
CDR3nt: TGTGCCAGCAGTTACTCTGTCGGGAGCCCTCCAGATACGCAGTATTTT
CDR3aa: CASSYSVGSPPDTQYF

v_gene: TRBV29-1
j_gene: TRBJ1-1
d_gene: .
abundance: many
CDR3nt: TGCAGCGGAGGACGGGGGGCTGGGAACACTGAAGCTTTCTTT
CDR3aa: CSGGRGAGNTEAFF

v_gene: TRBV20-1
j_gene: TRBJ1-2
d_gene: TRBD1
abundance: many
CDR3nt: TGCAGTGCTAGTTGGGAACTGGGACAGGGGGGGCGCTACACCTTC
CDR3aa: CSASWELGQGGRYTF

v_gene: TRBV7-2
j_gene: TRBJ1-1
d_gene: .
abundance: many
CDR3nt: TGTGCCAGCAGCTCGAACAGGGTCACTGAAGCTTTCTTT
CDR3aa: CASSSNRVTEAFF

v_gene: TRBV2
j_gene: TRBJ2-5
d_gene: TRBD1
abundance: .
CDR3nt: TGTGCCAGCAGTGGTTTGTCAGGGGGCGCGGAGACCCAGTACTTC
CDR3aa: CASSGLSGGAETQYF

v_gene: TRBV12-3/TRBV12-4
j_gene: TRBJ2-3
d_gene: TRBD2
abundance: many
CDR3nt: TGTGCCAGCAGACGCACTAGCGGGTGGTGGTCAGATACGCAGTATTTT
CDR3aa: CASRRTSGWWSDTQYF

v_gene: TRBV2
j_gene: TRBJ2-6
d_gene: TRBD1
abundance: many
CDR3nt: TGTGCCAGCAGCAGGGGTACAGGGGGCTCTGGGGCCAACGTCCTGACTTTC
CDR3aa: CASSRGTGGSGANVLTF

v_gene: TRBV7-2
j_gene: TRBJ2-7
d_gene: TRBD1
abundance: few
CDR3nt: TGTGCCAGCAGCCCGACCACAGGGGGCTACGAGCAGTACTTC
CDR3aa: CASSPTTGGYEQYF

v_gene: TRBV20-1
j_gene: TRBJ2-7
d_gene: .
abundance: many
CDR3nt: TGCAGTGCTAGAGATCTCCTAGAGGGGTATAACGAGCAGTACTTC
CDR3aa: CSARDLLEGYNEQYF

v_gene: TRBV20-1
j_gene: TRBJ2-3
d_gene: TRBD2
abundance: many
CDR3nt: TGCAGTGCAGGGACTAGCGGGAGATCTAGCACAGATACGCAGTATTTT
CDR3aa: CSAGTSGRSSTDTQYF

v_gene: TRBV5-6
j_gene: TRBJ2-7
d_gene: .
abundance: .
CDR3nt: TGTGCCAGCAGCCCGACAGTCTCCTACGAGCAGTACTTC
CDR3aa: CASSPTVSYEQYF

v_gene: TRBV9
j_gene: TRBJ2-2
d_gene: .
abundance: few
CDR3nt: TGTGCCAGCAGCGTAGTCCCAGACGCGAACACCGGGGAGCTGTTTTTT
CDR3aa: CASSVVPDANTGELFF

v_gene: TRBV20-1
j_gene: TRBJ2-3
d_gene: TRBD2
abundance: .
CDR3nt: TGCAGTGCTACCCTATCTAGCGGGAGTATGGATACGCAGTATTTT
CDR3aa: CSATLSSGSMDTQYF

v_gene: TRBV3-1
j_gene: TRBJ2-5
d_gene: TRBD1
abundance: few
CDR3nt: TGTGCCAGCAGGGGGGGGACAGGGTGGCAAGAGACCCAGTACTTC
CDR3aa: CASRGGTGWQETQYF

v_gene: TRBV4-2
j_gene: TRBJ1-2
d_gene: .
abundance: few
CDR3nt: TGTGCCAGCAGGGCCGGAGGGAGGACGGCGACGTATGGCTACACCTTC
CDR3aa: CASRAGGRTATYGYTF

v_gene: TRBV27
j_gene: TRBJ2-2
d_gene: TRBD1
abundance: few
CDR3nt: TGTGCCAGCTCCCGGGACAGGGTGAACACCGGGGAGCTGTTTTTT
CDR3aa: CASSRDRVNTGELFF

v_gene: TRBV29-1
j_gene: TRBJ2-7
d_gene: TRBD1
abundance: few
CDR3nt: TGCAGCGTTCTGGGACAGGCGAACTACGAGCAGTACTTC
CDR3aa: CSVLGQANYEQYF

v_gene: TRBV4-3
j_gene: TRBJ2-7
d_gene: TRBD1
abundance: few
CDR3nt: TGCGCCAGCAGCCATTCTCGTGACAGGGCCCCCTACGAGCAGTACTTC
CDR3aa: CASSHSRDRAPYEQYF

v_gene: TRBV4-1
j_gene: TRBJ2-1
d_gene: .
abundance: .
CDR3nt: TGCGCCAGCAGCCAAGATCAGGCTTTCGCGGGAAATTCTAAGAATGAGCAGTTCTTC
CDR3aa: CASSQDQAFAGNSKNEQFF

v_gene: TRBV5-1
j_gene: TRBJ1-1
d_gene: .
abundance: many
CDR3nt: TGCGCCAGCACCACCGGCGGACAGAACACTGAAGCTTTCTTT
CDR3aa: CASTTGGQNTEAFF

v_gene: TRBV12-3/TRBV12-4
j_gene: TRBJ2-5
d_gene: TRBD2
abundance: few
CDR3nt: TGTGCCAGCGCATCCGGGACTAGCGGGGGGGGAGAGACCCAGTACTTC
CDR3aa: CASASGTSGGGETQYF

v_gene: TRBV21-1
j_gene: TRBJ2-5
d_gene: .
abundance: .
CDR3nt: TGTGCCAGCAGCAAAGGGGCACTACAAGAGACCCAGTACTTC
CDR3aa: CASSKGALQETQYF

v_gene: TRBV29-1
j_gene: TRBJ2-7
d_gene: .
abundance: many
CDR3nt: TGCAGCGTAGACTGGGGCAACGAGCAGTACTTC
CDR3aa: CSVDWGNEQYF

v_gene: TRBV29-1
j_gene: TRBJ2-1
d_gene: .
abundance: .
CDR3nt: TGCAGCGTTACACGCAGTGACTTCTATGAGCAGTTCTTC
CDR3aa: CSVTRSDFYEQFF

v_gene: TRBV6-5
j_gene: TRBJ1-4
d_gene: .
abundance: few
CDR3nt: TGTGCCAGCAGTTACTCAAGAGGGGCGGAGGAAAAACTGTTTTTT
CDR3aa: CASSYSRGAEEKLFF

v_gene: TRBV28
j_gene: TRBJ1-4
d_gene: .
abundance: few
CDR3nt: TGTGCCAGCAGTTCCTCATCGGGGCTGTTTTTT
CDR3aa: CASSSSSGLFF

v_gene: TRBV7-2
j_gene: TRBJ1-3
d_gene: .
abundance: many
CDR3nt: TGTGCCAGCAGCTTAGTTGCGCTCGGCTCTGGAAACACCATATATTTT
CDR3aa: CASSLVALGSGNTIYF

v_gene: TRBV11-2
j_gene: TRBJ2-3
d_gene: .
abundance: .
CDR3nt: TGTGCCAGCAGCTTAGGGGTTTCGGTCTTGCAAGGAGATACGCAGTATTTT
CDR3aa: CASSLGVSVLQGDTQYF

v_gene: TRBV12-3/TRBV12-4
j_gene: TRBJ2-4
d_gene: .
abundance: .
CDR3nt: TGTGCCAGCTCCCGACCGGGACATTATGATAACATTCAGTACTTC
CDR3aa: CASSRPGHYDNIQYF

v_gene: TRBV3-1
j_gene: TRBJ2-2
d_gene: TRBD2
abundance: .
CDR3nt: TGTGCCAGCAGCCAAGAGGTGCCGACTAGCGGGGTCCACTGGGAGCTGTTTTTT
CDR3aa: CASSQEVPTSGVHWELFF

v_gene: TRBV5-1
j_gene: TRBJ2-7
d_gene: .
abundance: .
CDR3nt: TGCGCCAGCAGCTTGGACGGCCACGAGCAGTACTTC
CDR3aa: CASSLDGHEQYF

v_gene: TRBV5-5
j_gene: TRBJ2-7
d_gene: .
abundance: .
CDR3nt: TGTGCCAGCAGCTTGGTCGTGGGCTCCTACGAGCAGTACTTC
CDR3aa: CASSLVVGSYEQYF

v_gene: TRBV28
j_gene: TRBJ2-7
d_gene: .
abundance: few
CDR3nt: TGTGCCAGCAGTTTTGTGGGGGGGCCTTCCTACGAGCAGTACTTC
CDR3aa: CASSFVGGPSYEQYF

v_gene: TRBV11-2
j_gene: TRBJ2-1
d_gene: TRBD2
abundance: few
CDR3nt: TGTGCCAGCAGCTTCCAGCGGGGAAGGATTGAGCAGTTCTTC
CDR3aa: CASSFQRGRIEQFF

v_gene: TRBV7-9
j_gene: TRBJ1-1
d_gene: .
abundance: few
CDR3nt: TGTGCCCCGGGGGGGGAGTTCACTGAAGCTTTCTTT
CDR3aa: CAPGGEFTEAFF

v_gene: TRBV20-1
j_gene: TRBJ2-5
d_gene: .
abundance: few
CDR3nt: TGCAGTGCTAGCGGGGGCAGCCAAGAGACCCAGTACTTC
CDR3aa: CSASGGSQETQYF